The 13 T cell receptor beta chains in this list originate from one sample, sequenced in a study of CD8+CD57+ T cells in acquired aplastic anemia. For CDR3 and TCR beta VDJ profiling, genomic DNA was the template used. TCRdb reanalysed the reads using MiXCR and keeps one entry per CDR3 protein. The data show about 180,000 distinct CDR3 sequences, 40% to 55% seen once. The sequencing sample was made of sorted CD4+, CD8+, or CD8+CD57+ T cells (not recorded which) from PBMCs. Receptors were obtained from a human donor in good health.

Worth noting for this clonotype: As the CDR3 is not closed by the conserved phenylalanine or tryptophan, this likely results from a read error. The genes are TRBV20-1 and TRBJ2-1, with no clear D. The CDR3 has 11 amino acids. Germline V gene sequence: CDR1 DFQATT, CDR2 SNEGSKA (reference sequence). Between the trimmed V and J ends, which lost 6 bases and 5 bases, there was a span of 8 bases. This CDR3 reads CSANVHNEQFL. CDR3 nucleotides: TGCAGTGCCAACGTCCACAATGAGCAGTTCCTC.

This clonotype showed up many times. The chain has TRBV7-6 and TRBJ1-2, with D possibly matching TRBD1 (5 bases). V dropped 0 bases and J dropped 4 bases, with 9 bases sitting between them. The CDR3 consists of 14 residues. Germline CDR1 is SGHVS and CDR2 is FNYEAQ. The CDR3 spells CASSLAHRSYGYTF. In DNA, the CDR3 is TGTGCCAGCAGCTTAGCGCACAGGTCCTATGGCTACACCTTC.

This clonotype was seen repeatedly, ten times or more. CDR3 nucleotides: TGTGCCAGCAGCGCGCCGGGACGTCGCACCGGGGAGCTGTTTTTT. Its protein product is CASSAPGRRTGELFF. J is TRBJ2-2 and V is TRBV5-4; TRBD1 or TRBD2 may be the D gene (5 bases each). The CDR3 is 15 residues long. V gave up 4 bases and J gave up 4 bases, with 14 bases separating them. Germline CDR1 SGHNT, CDR2 YYREEE (reference sequence).

The gene calls are TRBV12-3 or TRBV12-4 and TRBJ2-5, with TRBD2 matching 9 bases. This CDR3 region has 14 residues. V shed 5 bases and J 4 bases; nucleotides not matched to a gene: 5. For the CDR3, the DNA is TGTGCCAGCAGTGGCGGGAGGGCCGGAGAGACCCAGTACTTC. This codes for CASSGGRAGETQYF.

This chain joins TRBV27 and TRBJ2-7, with D perhaps TRBD1 or TRBD2 (6 bases each). The ends were cut back, 1 base at V and 6 bases at J, with 10 bases in the middle. The CDR3 spans 13 residues. Germline lookup yields CDR1 MNHEY and CDR2 SMNVEV (reference sequence). The CDR3 sequence: CASSLLEGGEQYF. CDR3 DNA sequence: TGTGCCAGCAGTTTATTAGAGGGGGGCGAGCAGTACTTC.

This clonotype was observed a single time. This sequence may be a read error, since a much larger clone differs from it by one base. The chain couples TRBV12-3 or TRBV12-4 to TRBJ2-7, with a tentative D call TRBD2 (6 bases). The CDR3 spans 18 residues. The CDR3 reads CASSLDPVVAERSCEQYF. CDR3 in DNA: TGTGCCAGCAGTTTAGATCCCGTCGTAGCGGAGCGTTCCTGCGAGCAGTACTTC.

This clonotype was recorded many times. The CDR3 loop reads CASSDPSTPRTQYF. The CDR3 DNA reads as TGTGCCAGCAGTGATCCTTCCACCCCACGGACCCAGTACTTC. The rearrangement links TRBV25-1 to TRBJ2-5; D is unresolved. The V and J ends lost 3 bases and 7 bases respectively, with 15 bases between them. This CDR3 has 14 residues. CDR1 and CDR2 (germline): MGHDK, SYGVNS.

This clonotype was picked up many times. The rearrangement links TRBV12-3 or TRBV12-4 to TRBJ2-1, with D tentatively TRBD1 or TRBD2 (6 bases each). The CDR3 has 15 amino acids. V was cut by 6 bases and J by 4 bases, with 16 bases left in between. CDR3 amino acids: CASRQTGRGYNEQFF. In DNA, the CDR3 is TGTGCCAGCAGGCAGACAGGTCGGGGGTACAATGAGCAGTTCTTC.

The J gene is TRBJ2-3, the V gene TRBV9, with 8 bases fitting TRBD1. J was trimmed by 0 bases and V by 2 bases; bases with no gene match: 5. Germline values: CDR1 SGDLS, CDR2 YYNGEE. This CDR3 has 16 amino acids. CDR3 sequence (DNA): TGTGCCAGCAGCGTGGAGACAGGGGCGAGCACAGATACGCAGTATTTT. Translated: CASSVETGASTDTQYF.

This CDR3 reads CSAPDRGGSTDTQYF. The CDR3 nucleotides read TGCAGTGCCCCGGACAGGGGTGGAAGCACAGATACGCAGTATTTT. V and J are TRBV20-1 and TRBJ2-3, with 9 bases that match TRBD1. CDR3 length: 15 amino acids. V lost 6 bases to trimming and J lost 0 bases; unmatched junction nucleotides: 7. CDR1 and CDR2 (germline): DFQATT, SNEGSKA (reference sequence).

The chain combines TRBV10-3 with TRBJ2-5, with D uncertain. The germline V gene encodes CDR1 ENHRY and CDR2 SYGVKD. Trimming removed 3 bases from V and 2 bases from J, with 16 bases in between. The CDR3 spans 16 residues. The CDR3, as DNA: TGTGCCATCAGTGAAAGCAATCTCAGCCCTCAAGAGACCCAGTACTTC. Its protein product is CAISESNLSPQETQYF.

The chain combines TRBV5-6 with TRBJ1-1; tentatively, D is TRBD1 (5 bases). Trimming shortened V by 4 bases and J by 3 bases, and 19 bases separated the two germline ends. Germline CDR1 and CDR2: SGHDT and YYEEEE. This CDR3 is built from 16 residues. The CDR3 bases are TGTGCCAGCAGCCCCTTAACCGGGACCAGGGACACTGAAGCTTTCTTT. Translating it yields CASSPLTGTRDTEAFF.

For this clonotype: A read error may account for a junction end that differs from germline. The chain is built from TRBV10-3 and TRBJ1-1; tentatively, D is TRBD1 (6 bases). The germline V gene encodes CDR1 ENHRY and CDR2 SYGVKD. CDR3 size: 17 residues. The CDR3 loop reads CAISESNYQGRNTEAFF. In DNA, the CDR3 is TGTGCCATCAGTGAGTCGAATTACCAGGGGAGGAACACTGAAGCTTTCTTC.